This T cell receptor beta chain was obtained from a study of blood T cell repertoires in COVID-19. V gave up 3 bases and J gave up 4 bases, with 11 bases separating them. The CDR3 has 14 amino acids. CDR1 and CDR2 (germline): LNHDA, SQIVND (reference sequence). Authors' analysis steps: By means of reference gene primer amplification, nucleated cell counts were estimated. Repertoires were generated with immunoSEQ multiplex PCR, while TCRdb's copy carries only in-frame clones and drops some. The V and J calls and clone size were taken over from that table, and D and trimming were inferred from the DNA. The table shows about 260,000 clones, with more than 70% occurring only once.

The chain employs TRBV19 and TRBJ2-3, with unresolved D. The specimen sequenced was peripheral blood. This TCR was recovered from a woman aged 45-65 years with acute or convalescent COVID-19. CDR3 bases: TGTGCCAGTAGTATTGTCCCTATCTCAGATACGCAGTATTTT. Amino acids: CASSIVPISDTQYF.